The entry below describes one T cell receptor (beta chain). Its binding antigen is unknown. The sequencer was an Illumina HiSeq 2000. TCR beta cDNA libraries were prepared using 5'RACE template switching, which introduced a universal primer site and unique molecular identifiers. cDNA synthesis was primed from the TCR beta constant segment and was followed by two successive PCR amplification steps. Per the authors' processing: MIGEC was used to demultiplex reads and group the reads by UMI, and MiTCR was used to assemble and quantify clonotypes. To exclude erroneous sequences, any TCR cDNA sequence not supported by at least two reads was discarded. Downstream repertoire analysis used the tcR package, and clonotypes were matched across fractions by CDR3 nucleotide sequence plus V segment. VDJmatch was used to annotate antigen specificity against VDJdb, with one amino acid substitution in CDR3 allowed. Following TCRdb reprocessing, every CDR3 protein sequence forms one entry, and DNA is not provided. None of the V and J calls come from the authors' own analysis; TCRdb made them. For this sample, the table gives about 380,000 distinct CDR3 sequences. 5.2% of the sample rests with the top ten.

A commercial ELISA kit detecting HCMV-specific IgG in serum was used to determine HCMV serostatus. Ficoll density gradient centrifugation was used to isolate peripheral blood mononuclear cells from blood. This entry comes from a study of T cells expressing NK-cell markers (dated by TCRdb to 2018 to 2021). For context, the study as a whole: Three sorted T-cell subsets (CD3+CD56+NKG2C+, CD3+CD56+NKG2C- and CD3+CD56-NKG2C+) from fewer than 10 donors had their TCR beta-chain repertoires profiled. Among the eight sequenced donors, only one was HCMV-seronegative, while the other seven were HCMV-seropositive. Randomly selected healthy volunteers, three men and five women, were used as the eight sequenced donors. The libraries were sequenced on Illumina HiSeq 2000/2500, MiSeq or NextSeq, producing 2 x 150 bp reads. Broad study findings and their caveats: In six donors, the dominant CD3+CD56+NKG2C+ clonotypes ranked among the top 10 CD8+ clonotypes, making up 1.0-7.0% of CD8+ T cells. Whether the expanded NKG2C-expressing T cell clones were specific for HCMV antigens remained unclear. Those dominant clonotypes were again the most abundant among CD3+CD56-NKG2C+ cells in a few donors, at about 28.3-60.1%.

This receptor was identified in a man between 18 and 69 years old in good health. The sequenced sample consisted of blood T cells: a sorted CD56 or NKG2C T cell subset, CD4+ or CD8+ T cells, or bulk PBMC T cells (not recorded which).

The CDR3 loop reads CASRVNGANVLTF. The V and J genes are TRBV27 and TRBJ2-6. Inclusive of the bounding cysteine and phenylalanine, the CDR3 is 13 residues long. Only the protein sequence is given. For CDR1 and CDR2, the germline V gene (reference sequence) lists MNHEY and SMNVEV.